In this sample, the clone carrying this T cell receptor beta chain turned up a few times. These data come from a study of human T cells and chemical hapten exposure. MiXCR, run by TCRdb on the RACE reads, gives a single entry per CDR3 protein. The sample consists of about 140,000 distinct CDR3 sequences, 12% of them appearing once. Indicated time point: patch test 2, 6 weeks after DPC sensitization. The treatment here: therapeutic diphenylcyclopropenone sensitization with weekly scalp DPC. Germline CDR1 and CDR2: DFQATT and SNEGSKA (reference sequence). Trimming pared 1 base from V and 6 bases from J, leaving 18 bases between. This CDR3 is 15 amino acids long.

Sample: whole blood, taken in connection with sensitization to the hapten diphenylcyclopropenone (DPC). The rearrangement links TRBV20-1 to TRBJ1-2; D unclear. The origin of this receptor is a woman aged 45 to 65 with alopecia areata. Some clones in this sample may be carry-over from other donors' samples. The CDR3 DNA follows: TGCAGTGCTAGAGCTCAATCGGGCGTCTGGGATGGCTACACCTTC. It specifies CSARAQSGVWDGYTF.